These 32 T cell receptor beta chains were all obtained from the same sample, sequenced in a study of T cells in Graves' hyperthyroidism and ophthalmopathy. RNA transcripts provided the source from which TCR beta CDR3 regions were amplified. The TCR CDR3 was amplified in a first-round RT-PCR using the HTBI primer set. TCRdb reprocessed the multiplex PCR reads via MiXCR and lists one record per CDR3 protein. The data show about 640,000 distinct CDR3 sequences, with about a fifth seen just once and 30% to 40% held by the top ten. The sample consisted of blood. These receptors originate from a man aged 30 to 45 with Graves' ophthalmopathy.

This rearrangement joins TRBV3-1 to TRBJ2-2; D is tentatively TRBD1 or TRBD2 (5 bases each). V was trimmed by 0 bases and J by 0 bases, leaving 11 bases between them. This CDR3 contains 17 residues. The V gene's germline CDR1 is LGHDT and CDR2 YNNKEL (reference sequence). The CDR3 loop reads CASSQDTTGPNTGELFF. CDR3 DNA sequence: TGTGCCAGCAGCCAAGATACGACGGGACCGAACACCGGGGAGCTGTTTTTT.

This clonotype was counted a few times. CDR3 loop: CASSEGSGTIYEQYF. DNA of the CDR3: TGTGCCAGCAGTGAAGGCAGCGGGACAATCTACGAGCAGTACTTC. The chain carries TRBV6-1 and TRBJ2-7; perhaps TRBD2 as D (7 bases). Germline loops: CDR1 MNHNS, CDR2 SASEGT. This CDR3 has 15 amino acids. Trimming stripped 1 base from V and 3 bases from J, with 13 bases between.

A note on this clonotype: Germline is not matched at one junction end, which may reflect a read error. This CDR3 reads CASSTQGYAQYF. As DNA, the CDR3 is TGTGCCAGCAGCACACAGGGTTACGCGCAGTACTTC. The rearrangement joins TRBV6-2 or TRBV6-3 to TRBJ2-7; D might be TRBD1 (6 bases). CDR1 MNHEY and CDR2 SVGEGT come from the germline V gene. This CDR3 has 12 residues.

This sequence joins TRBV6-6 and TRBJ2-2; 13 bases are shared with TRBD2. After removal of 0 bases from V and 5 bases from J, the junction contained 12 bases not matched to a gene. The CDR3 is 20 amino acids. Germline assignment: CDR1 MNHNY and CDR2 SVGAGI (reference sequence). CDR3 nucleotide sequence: TGTGCCAGCAGTTACTCCGGACTAGCGGGAGAGTTAACGGGTACCGGGGAGCTGTTTTTT. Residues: CASSYSGLAGELTGTGELFF.

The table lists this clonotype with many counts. The CDR3 loop is CASTPGSIDTDTQYF. The CDR3 DNA reads TGTGCCAGCACCCCGGGAAGTATAGACACAGATACGCAGTATTTT. This chain uses TRBV12-3 or TRBV12-4 with TRBJ2-3; D is perhaps TRBD2 (5 bases). CDR3 length equals 15 residues. Trimming left V 7 bases short and J 2 bases short, with 16 bases between.

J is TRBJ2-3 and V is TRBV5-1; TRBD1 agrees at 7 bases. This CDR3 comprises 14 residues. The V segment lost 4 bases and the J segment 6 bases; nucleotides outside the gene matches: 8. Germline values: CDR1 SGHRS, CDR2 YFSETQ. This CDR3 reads CASSRDRAGDTQYF. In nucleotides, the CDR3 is TGCGCCAGCAGCCGCGACAGGGCCGGGGATACGCAGTATTTT. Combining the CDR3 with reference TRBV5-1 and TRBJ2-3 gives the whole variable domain KAGVTQTPRYLIKTRGQQVTLSCSPISGHRSVSWYQQTPGQGLQFLFEYFSETQRNKGNFPGRFSGRQFSNSRSEMNVSTLELGDSALYLCASSRDRAGDTQYFGPGTRLTVL.

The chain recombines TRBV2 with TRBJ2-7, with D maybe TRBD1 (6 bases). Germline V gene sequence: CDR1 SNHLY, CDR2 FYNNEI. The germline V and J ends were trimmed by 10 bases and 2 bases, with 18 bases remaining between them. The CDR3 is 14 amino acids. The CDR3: CAISRTEPTYEQYF. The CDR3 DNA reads TGTGCCATCAGCCGGACAGAACCAACCTACGAGCAGTACTTC.

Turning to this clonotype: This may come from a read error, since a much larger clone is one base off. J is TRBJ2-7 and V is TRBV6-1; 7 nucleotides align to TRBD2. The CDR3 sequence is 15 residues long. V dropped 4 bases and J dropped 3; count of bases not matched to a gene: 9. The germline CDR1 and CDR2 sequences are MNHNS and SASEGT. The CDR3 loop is CASSGASGRFYEQYF. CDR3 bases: TGTGCCAGCAGTGGGGCTAGCGGCCGGTTCTACGAGCAGTACTTC.

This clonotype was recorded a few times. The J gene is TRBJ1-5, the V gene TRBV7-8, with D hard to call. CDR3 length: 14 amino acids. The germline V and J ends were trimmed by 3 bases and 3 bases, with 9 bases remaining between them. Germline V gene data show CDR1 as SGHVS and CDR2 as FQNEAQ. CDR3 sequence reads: CASSFGQNNQPQHF. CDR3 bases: TGTGCCAGCAGCTTTGGGCAGAACAATCAGCCCCAGCATTTT.

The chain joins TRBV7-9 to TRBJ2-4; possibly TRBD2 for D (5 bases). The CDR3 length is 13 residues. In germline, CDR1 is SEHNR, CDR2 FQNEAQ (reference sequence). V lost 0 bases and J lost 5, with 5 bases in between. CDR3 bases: TGTGCCAGCAGCTTAGCCGGGGAAAACATTCAGTACTTC. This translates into CASSLAGENIQYF.

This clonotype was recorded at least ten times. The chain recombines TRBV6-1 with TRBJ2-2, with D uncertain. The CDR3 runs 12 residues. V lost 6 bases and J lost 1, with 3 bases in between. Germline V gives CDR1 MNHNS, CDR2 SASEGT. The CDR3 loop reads CASRRNTGELFF. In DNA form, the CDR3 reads TGTGCCAGCAGACGGAACACCGGGGAGCTGTTTTTT.

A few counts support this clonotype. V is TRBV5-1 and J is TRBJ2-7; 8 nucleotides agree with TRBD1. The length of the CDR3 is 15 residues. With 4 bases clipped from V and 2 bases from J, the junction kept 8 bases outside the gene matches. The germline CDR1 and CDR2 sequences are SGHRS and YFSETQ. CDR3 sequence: CASSGGDRSAYEQYF. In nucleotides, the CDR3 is TGCGCCAGCAGCGGAGGGGACAGGAGCGCCTACGAGCAGTACTTC.

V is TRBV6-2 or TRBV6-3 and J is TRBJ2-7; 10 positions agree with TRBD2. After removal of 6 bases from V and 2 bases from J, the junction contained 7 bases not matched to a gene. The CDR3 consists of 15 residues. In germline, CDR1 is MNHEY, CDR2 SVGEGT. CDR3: CASRLTAGGPYEQYF. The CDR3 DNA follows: TGTGCCAGCAGACTCACAGCGGGAGGGCCCTACGAGCAGTACTTC.

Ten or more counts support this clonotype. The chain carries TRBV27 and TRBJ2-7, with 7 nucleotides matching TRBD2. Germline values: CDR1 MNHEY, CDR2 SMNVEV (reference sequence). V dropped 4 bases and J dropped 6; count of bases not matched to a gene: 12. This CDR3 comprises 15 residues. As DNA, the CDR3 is TGTGCCAGCAGTTCCCGAGGACTAGGTGCGAGCGAGCAGTACTTC. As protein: CASSSRGLGASEQYF.

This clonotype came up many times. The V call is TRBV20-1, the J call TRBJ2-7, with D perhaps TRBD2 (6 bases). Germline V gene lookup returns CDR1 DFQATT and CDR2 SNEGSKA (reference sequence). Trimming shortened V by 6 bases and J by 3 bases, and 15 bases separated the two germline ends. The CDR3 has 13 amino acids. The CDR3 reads CSAPQRTNYEQYF. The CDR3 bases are TGCAGTGCCCCGCAGCGGACTAACTACGAGCAGTACTTC.

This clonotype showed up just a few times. CDR3 DNA sequence: TGTGCCAGCAGTTTCCGACACCCGCTTCAACTGTTTTTT. Translated, it gives CASSFRHPLQLFF. This rearrangement joins TRBV28 to TRBJ1-4; D is undetermined. The V gene lost 3 bases and the J gene lost 12 bases, with 14 bases spanning the gap. CDR3 length: 13 residues. CDR1 is MDHEN, CDR2 SYDVKM, per germline.

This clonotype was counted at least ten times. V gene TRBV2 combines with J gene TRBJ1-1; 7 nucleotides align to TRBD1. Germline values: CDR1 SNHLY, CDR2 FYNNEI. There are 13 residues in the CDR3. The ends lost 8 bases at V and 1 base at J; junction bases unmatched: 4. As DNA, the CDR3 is TGTGCCAGCCTTACAGGGGCGAACACTGAAGCTTTCTTT. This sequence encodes CASLTGANTEAFF.

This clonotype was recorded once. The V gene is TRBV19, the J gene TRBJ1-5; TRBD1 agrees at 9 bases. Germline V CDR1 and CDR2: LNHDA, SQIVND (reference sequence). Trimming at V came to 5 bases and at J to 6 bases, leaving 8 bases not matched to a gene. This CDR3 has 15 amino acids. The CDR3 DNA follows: TGTGCCAGTAGTGGGGGGACAGGGCCCGGTCAGCCCCAGCATTTT. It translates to CASSGGTGPGQPQHF.

The CDR3: CASSSQGALHTEAFF. Here the CDR3 DNA reads TGTGCCAGCAGTTCCCAGGGGGCGCTTCACACTGAAGCTTTCTTT. This sequence joins TRBV28 and TRBJ1-1, with TRBD1 identical over 8 bases. J was trimmed by 3 bases and V by 4 bases; bases with no gene match: 7. The CDR3 is 15 amino acids. Germline values: CDR1 MDHEN, CDR2 SYDVKM.

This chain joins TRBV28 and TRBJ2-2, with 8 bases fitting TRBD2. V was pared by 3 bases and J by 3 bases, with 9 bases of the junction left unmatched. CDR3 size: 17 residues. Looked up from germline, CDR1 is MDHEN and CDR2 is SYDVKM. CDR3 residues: CASSLGPGGRYTGELFF. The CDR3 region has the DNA TGTGCCAGCAGTTTGGGACCAGGCGGGAGGTACACCGGGGAGCTGTTTTTT.

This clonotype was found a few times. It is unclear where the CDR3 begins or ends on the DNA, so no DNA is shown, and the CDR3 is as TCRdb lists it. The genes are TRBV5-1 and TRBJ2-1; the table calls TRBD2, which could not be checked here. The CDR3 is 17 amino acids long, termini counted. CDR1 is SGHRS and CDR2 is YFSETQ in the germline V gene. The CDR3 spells CASSPDIKVGGGNEQSF.

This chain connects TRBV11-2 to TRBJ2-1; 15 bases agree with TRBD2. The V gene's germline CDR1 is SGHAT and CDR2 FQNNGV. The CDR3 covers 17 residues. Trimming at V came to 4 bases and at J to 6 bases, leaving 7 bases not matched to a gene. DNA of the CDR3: TGTGCCAGCAGCTATACGGGACTAGCGGGAGGTCCCAATGAGCAGTTCTTC. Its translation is CASSYTGLAGGPNEQFF.

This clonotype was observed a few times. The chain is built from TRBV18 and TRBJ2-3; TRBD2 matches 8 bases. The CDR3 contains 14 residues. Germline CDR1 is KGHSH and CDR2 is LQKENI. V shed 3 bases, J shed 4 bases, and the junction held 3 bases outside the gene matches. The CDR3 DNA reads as TGTGCCAGCTCACCCCCGGGGGGGTCAGATACGCAGTATTTT. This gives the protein CASSPPGGSDTQYF.

The CDR3 region has the DNA TGTGCCAGCAGCCAGGGACTAGGTTGGGACGAGCAGTACTTC. Translating gives CASSQGLGWDEQYF. This chain joins TRBV3-1 and TRBJ2-7; 8 bases are shared with TRBD2. Germline loops: CDR1 LGHDT, CDR2 YNNKEL (reference sequence). This CDR3 comprises 14 residues. The V segment lost 3 bases and the J segment 5 bases; nucleotides outside the gene matches: 6.

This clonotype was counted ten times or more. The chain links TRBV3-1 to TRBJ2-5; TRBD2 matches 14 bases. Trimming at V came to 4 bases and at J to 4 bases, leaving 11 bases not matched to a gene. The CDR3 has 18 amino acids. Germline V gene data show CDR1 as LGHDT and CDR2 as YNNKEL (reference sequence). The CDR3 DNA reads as TGTGCCAGCAGCCCGGGACTAGCGGGAGCTGCCGTGGGAGAGACCCAGTACTTC. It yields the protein CASSPGLAGAAVGETQYF.

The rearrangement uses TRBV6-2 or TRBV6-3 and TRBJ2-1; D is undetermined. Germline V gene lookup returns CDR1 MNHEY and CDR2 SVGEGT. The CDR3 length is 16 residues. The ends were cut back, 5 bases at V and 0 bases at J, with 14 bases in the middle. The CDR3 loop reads CASSVDARRSYNEQFF. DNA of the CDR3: TGTGCCAGCAGTGTGGATGCCCGGCGCTCCTACAATGAGCAGTTCTTC.

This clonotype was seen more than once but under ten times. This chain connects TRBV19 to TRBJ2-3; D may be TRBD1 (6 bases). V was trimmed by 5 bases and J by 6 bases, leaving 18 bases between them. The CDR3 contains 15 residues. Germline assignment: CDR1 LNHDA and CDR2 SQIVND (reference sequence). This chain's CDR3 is CASSPTGLKGDTQYF. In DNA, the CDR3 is TGTGCCAGTAGTCCGACAGGCCTAAAGGGGGATACGCAGTATTTT.

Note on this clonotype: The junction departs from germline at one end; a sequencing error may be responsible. The CDR3 region is CASIIQGGAEAFF. The CDR3 nucleotides are TGTGCCAGTATTATACAGGGTGGGGCTGAAGCTTTCTTT. The V gene is TRBV19, the J gene TRBJ1-1, with D possibly being TRBD1 (6 bases). The CDR3 is made up of 13 amino acids. Germline V CDR1 and CDR2: LNHDA, SQIVND (reference sequence). Using reference TRBV19 and TRBJ1-1 for the parts outside the CDR3, the full variable domain is DGGITQSPKYLFRKEGQNVTLSCEQNLNHDAMYWYRQDPGQGLRLIYYSQIVNDFQKGDIAEGYSVSREKKESFPLTVTSAQKNPTAFYLCASIIQGGAEAFFGQGTRLTVV.

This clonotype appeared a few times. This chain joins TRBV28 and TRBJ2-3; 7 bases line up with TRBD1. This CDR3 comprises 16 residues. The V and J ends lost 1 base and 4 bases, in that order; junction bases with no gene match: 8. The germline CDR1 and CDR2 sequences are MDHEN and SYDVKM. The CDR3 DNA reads TGTGCCAGCAGTTTATTTTCAGGGGGAAGGTCAGATACGCAGTATTTT. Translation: CASSLFSGGRSDTQYF.

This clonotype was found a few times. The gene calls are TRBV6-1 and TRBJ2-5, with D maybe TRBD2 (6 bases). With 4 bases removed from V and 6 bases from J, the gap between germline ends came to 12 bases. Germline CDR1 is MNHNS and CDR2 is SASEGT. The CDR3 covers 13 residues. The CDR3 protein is CASSGAGWQTQYF. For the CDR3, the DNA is TGTGCCAGCAGTGGGGCGGGGTGGCAGACCCAGTACTTC.

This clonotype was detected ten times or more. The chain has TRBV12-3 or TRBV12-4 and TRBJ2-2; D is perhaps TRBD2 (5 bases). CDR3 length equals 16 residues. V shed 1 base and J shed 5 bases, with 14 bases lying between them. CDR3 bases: TGTGCCAGCAGTTTAGAGGTCCGGCGGGTGACCGGGGAGCTGTTTTTT. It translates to CASSLEVRRVTGELFF.

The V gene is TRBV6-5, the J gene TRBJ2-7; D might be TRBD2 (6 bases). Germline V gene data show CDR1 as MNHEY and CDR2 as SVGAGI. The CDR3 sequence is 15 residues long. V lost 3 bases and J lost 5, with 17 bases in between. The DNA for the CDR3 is TGTGCCAGCAGTTATGTGGAGGGGACCCACCACGAGCAGTACTTC. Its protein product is CASSYVEGTHHEQYF.